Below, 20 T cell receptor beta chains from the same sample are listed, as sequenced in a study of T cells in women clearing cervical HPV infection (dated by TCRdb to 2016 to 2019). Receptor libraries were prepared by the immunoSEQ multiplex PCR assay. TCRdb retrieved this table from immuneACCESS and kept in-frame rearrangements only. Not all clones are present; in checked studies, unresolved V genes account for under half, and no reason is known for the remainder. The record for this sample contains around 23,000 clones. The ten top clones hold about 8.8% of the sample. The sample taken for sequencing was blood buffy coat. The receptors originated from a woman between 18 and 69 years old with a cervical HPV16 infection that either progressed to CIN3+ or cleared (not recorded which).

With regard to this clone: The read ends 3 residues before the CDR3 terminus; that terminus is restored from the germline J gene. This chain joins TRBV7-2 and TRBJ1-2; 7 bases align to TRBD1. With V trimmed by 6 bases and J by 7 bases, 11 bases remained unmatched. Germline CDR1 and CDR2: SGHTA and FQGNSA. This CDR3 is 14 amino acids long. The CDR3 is CASRFDRVDVGYTF. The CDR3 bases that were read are TGTGCCAGCAGGTTCGACAGGGTAGATGTTGGC.

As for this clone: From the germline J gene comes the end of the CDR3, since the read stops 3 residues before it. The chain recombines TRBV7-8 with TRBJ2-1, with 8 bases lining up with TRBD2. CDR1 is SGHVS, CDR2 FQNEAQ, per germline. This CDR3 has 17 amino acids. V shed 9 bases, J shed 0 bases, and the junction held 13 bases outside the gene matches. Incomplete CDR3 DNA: TGTGCCAGTCCGCCGATGGCGGGGGGCAACTCCTACAATGAG. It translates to CASPPMAGGNSYNE. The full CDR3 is CASPPMAGGNSYNEQFF. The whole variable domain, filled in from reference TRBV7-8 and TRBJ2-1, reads GAGVSQSPRYKVAKRGQDVALRCDPISGHVSLFWYQQALGQGPEFLTYFQNEAQLDKSGLPSDRFFAERPEGSVSTLKIQRTQQEDSAVYLCASPPMAGGNSYNEQFFGPGTRLTVL.

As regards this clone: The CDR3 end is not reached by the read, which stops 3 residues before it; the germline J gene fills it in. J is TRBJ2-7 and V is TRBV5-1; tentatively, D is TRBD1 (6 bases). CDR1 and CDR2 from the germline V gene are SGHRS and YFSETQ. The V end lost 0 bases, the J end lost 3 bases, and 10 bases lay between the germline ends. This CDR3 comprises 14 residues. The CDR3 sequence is CASSLAETGYEQYF. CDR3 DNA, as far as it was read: TGCGCCAGCAGCTTGGCGGAGACAGGCTACGAG.

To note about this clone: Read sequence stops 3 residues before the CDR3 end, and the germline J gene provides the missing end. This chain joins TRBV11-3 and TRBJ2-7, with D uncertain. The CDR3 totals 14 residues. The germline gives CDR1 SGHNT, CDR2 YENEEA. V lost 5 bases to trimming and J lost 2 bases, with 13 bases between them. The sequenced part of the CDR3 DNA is TGTGCCAGCAGCCCCTTATCTACTGCCTACGAG. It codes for CASSPLSTAYE. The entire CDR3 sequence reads CASSPLSTAYEQYF.

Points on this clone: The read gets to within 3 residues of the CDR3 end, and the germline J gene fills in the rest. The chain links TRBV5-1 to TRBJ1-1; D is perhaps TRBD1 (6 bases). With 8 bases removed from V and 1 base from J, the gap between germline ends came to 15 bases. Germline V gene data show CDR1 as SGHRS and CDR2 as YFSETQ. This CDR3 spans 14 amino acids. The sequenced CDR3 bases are TGCGCCAGTACACTCGTAGGGGGGAACACTGAA. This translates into CASTLVGGNTE. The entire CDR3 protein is CASTLVGGNTEAFF.

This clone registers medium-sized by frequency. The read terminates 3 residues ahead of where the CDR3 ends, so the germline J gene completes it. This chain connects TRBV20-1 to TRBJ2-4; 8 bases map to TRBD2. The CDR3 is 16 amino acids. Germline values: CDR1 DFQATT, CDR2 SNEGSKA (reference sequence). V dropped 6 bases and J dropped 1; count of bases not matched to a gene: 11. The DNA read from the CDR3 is TGCAGTGCAGAAAAATCGAGCGGGGGTGCCAAAAACATT. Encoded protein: CSAEKSSGGAKNI. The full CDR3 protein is CSAEKSSGGAKNIQYF.

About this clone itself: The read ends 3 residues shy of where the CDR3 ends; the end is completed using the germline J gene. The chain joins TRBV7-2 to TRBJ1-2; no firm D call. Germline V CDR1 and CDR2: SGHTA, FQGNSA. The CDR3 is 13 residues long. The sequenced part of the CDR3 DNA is TGTGCCAGCAGCTTTTCGGAGAACTACGAC. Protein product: CASSFSENYD. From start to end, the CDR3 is CASSFSENYDYTF.

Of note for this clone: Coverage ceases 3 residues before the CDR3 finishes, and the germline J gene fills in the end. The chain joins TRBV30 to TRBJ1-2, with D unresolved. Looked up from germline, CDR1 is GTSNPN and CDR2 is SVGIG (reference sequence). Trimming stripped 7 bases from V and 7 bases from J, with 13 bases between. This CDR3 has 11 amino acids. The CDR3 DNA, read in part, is TGTGCCTTTGACGAGTCGGGTGGC. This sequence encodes CAFDESGG. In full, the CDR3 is CAFDESGGYTF.

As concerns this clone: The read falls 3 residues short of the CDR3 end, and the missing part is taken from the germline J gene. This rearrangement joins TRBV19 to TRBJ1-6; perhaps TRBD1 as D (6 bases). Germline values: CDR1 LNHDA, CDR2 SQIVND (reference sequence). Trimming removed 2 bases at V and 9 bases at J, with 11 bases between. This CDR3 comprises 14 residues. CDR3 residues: CASSISRGPSPLHF. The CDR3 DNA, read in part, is TGTGCCAGTAGTATATCCAGGGGTCCTTCACCC.

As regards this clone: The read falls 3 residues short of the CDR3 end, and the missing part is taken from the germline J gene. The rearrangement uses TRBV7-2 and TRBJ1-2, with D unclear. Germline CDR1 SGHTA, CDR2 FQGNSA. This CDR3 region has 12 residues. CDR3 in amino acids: CASSLAMGGYTF. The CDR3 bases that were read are TGTGCCAGCAGCTTAGCAATGGGCGGC.

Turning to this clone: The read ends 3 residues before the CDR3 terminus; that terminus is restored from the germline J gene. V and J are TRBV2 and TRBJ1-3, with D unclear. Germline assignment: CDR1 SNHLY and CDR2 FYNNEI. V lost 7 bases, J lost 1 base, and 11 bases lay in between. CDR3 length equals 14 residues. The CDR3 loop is CASTPRRSGNTIYF. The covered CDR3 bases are TGTGCCAGCACTCCCCGTAGATCTGGAAACACC.

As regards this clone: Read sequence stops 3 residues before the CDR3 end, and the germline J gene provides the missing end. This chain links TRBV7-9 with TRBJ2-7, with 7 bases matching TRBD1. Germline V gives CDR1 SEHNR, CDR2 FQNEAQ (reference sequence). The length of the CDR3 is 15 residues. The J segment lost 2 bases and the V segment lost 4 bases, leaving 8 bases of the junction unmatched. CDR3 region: CASSSVRDRTYEQYF. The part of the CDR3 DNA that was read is TGTGCCAGCAGCTCCGTCCGGGACAGAACCTACGAG. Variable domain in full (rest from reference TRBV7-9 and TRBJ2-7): DTGVSQNPRHKITKRGQNVTFRCDPISEHNRLYWYRQTLGQGPEFLTYFQNEAQLEKSRLLSDRFSAERPKGSFSTLEIQRTEQGDSAMYLCASSSVRDRTYEQYFGPGTRLTVT.

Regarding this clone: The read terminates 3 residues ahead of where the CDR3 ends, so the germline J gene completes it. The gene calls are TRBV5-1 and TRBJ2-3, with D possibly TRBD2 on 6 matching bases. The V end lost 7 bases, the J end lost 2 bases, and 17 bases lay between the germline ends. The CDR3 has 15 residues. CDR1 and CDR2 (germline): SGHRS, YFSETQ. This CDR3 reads CASELTGGYTDTQYF. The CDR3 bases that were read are TGCGCCAGCGAGTTAACCGGGGGTTACACAGATACG.

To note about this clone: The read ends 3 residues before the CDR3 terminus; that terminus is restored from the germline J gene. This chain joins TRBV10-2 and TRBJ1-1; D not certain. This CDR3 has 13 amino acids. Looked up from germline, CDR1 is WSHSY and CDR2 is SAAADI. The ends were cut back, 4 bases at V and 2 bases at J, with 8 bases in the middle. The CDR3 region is CASSVTTNTEAFF. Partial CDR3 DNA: TGCGCCAGCAGTGTAACGACTAACACTGAA.

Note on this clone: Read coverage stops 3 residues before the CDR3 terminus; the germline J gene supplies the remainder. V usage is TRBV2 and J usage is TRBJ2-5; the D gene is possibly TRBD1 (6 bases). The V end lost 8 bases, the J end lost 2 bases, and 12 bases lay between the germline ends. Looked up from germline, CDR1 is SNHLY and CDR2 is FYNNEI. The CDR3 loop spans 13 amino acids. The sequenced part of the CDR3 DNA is TGTGCCAGCCAAATTGACAGGCAAGAGACC. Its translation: CASQIDRQET. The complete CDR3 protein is CASQIDRQETQYF.

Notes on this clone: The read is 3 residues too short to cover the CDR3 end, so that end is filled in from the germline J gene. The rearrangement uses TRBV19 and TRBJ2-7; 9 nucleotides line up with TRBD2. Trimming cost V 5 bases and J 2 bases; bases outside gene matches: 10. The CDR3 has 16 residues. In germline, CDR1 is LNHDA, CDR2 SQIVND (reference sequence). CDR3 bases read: TGTGCCAGTAGTTCCTATAGCGGGAGTAAACCCTACGAG. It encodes CASSSYSGSKPYE. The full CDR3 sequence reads CASSSYSGSKPYEQYF.

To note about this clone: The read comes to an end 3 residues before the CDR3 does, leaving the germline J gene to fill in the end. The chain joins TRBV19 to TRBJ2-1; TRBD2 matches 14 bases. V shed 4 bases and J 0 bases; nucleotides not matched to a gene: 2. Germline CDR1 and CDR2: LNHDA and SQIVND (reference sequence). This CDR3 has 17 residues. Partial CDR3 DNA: TGTGCCAGTAGTAGTGGGACTAGCGGGAGCTCCTACAATGAG. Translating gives CASSSGTSGSSYNE. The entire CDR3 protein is CASSSGTSGSSYNEQFF.

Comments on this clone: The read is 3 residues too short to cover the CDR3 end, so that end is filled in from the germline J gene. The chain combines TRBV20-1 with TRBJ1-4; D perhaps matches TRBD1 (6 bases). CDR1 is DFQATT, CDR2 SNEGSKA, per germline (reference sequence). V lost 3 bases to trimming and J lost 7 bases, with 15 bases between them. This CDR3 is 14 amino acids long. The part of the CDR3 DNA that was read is TGCAGTGCTAGTGGTCGACAGGCCGGTGAAAAA. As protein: CSASGRQAGEK. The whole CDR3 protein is CSASGRQAGEKLFF.

This CDR3 reads CASRSDSVATGELFF. The CDR3 DNA, read in part, is TGTGCCAGCAGATCCGACAGCGTGGCAACCGGGGAG. The rearrangement uses TRBV5-4 and TRBJ2-2; possible D gene TRBD1, 5 bases. The read terminates 3 residues ahead of where the CDR3 ends, so the germline J gene completes it. Germline V gene sequence: CDR1 SGHNT, CDR2 YYREEE (reference sequence). This CDR3 spans 15 amino acids. The V gene lost 5 bases and the J gene lost 5 bases, with 16 bases spanning the gap.

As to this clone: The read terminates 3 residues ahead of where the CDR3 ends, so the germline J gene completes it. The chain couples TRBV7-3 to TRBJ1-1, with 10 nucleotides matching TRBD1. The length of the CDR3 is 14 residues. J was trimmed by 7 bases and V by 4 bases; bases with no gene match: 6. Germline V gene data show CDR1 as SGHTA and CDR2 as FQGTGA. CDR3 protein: CASSSGGQGNEAFF. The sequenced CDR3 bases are TGTGCCAGCAGCTCAGGGGGACAGGGGAATGAA.